Listed below are T cell receptor beta chains from one sample, sequenced in a study of blood T cells in healthy people across ages. TCRdb passed the 5' RACE reads through MiXCR, listing each CDR3 protein once. The table has just under 900,000 distinct CDR3 sequences, more than 25% seen once. The sample was blood. The source of these receptors is a woman older than 75 in good health. Each CDR3 is given with its conserved first and last residue. A D gene is named only where the DNA matches it firmly. Only part of the rows carry a size: once, few, many, or a class if the clone is expanded.

V,size,J,D,CDR3,DNA
TRBV30,NA,TRBJ2-1,NA,CAWKAGTSYNEQFF,TGTGCCTGGAAAGCGGGGACATCCTACAATGAGCAGTTCTTC
TRBV7-2,few,TRBJ2-7,NA,CTTSQSSYEQYF,TGTACCACCAGTCAGAGCTCCTACGAGCAGTACTTC
TRBV25-1,many,TRBJ1-2,NA,CASSEGDGFNYGYTF,TGTGCCAGCAGTGAAGGGGACGGCTTTAACTATGGCTACACCTTC
TRBV6-1,NA,TRBJ2-7,NA,CASTRETGYEQYF,TGTGCCAGCACCCGGGAGACGGGCTACGAGCAGTACTTC
TRBV18,NA,TRBJ1-2,TRBD1,CAGSPTRGQVGYTF,TGTGCCGGCTCACCCACAAGGGGACAGGTTGGCTACACCTTC
TRBV18,NA,TRBJ1-1,NA,CASSPSPNTEAFF,TGTGCCAGCTCACCTTCCCCTAACACTGAAGCTTTCTTT
TRBV6-5,many,TRBJ1-2,NA,CASSYPGEGYTF,TGTGCCAGCAGTTACCCCGGGGAGGGCTACACCTTC
TRBV7-2,many,TRBJ2-3,NA,CASSARTLNTDTQYF,TGTGCCAGCAGCGCCCGGACTCTTAACACAGATACGCAGTATTTT
TRBV14,many,TRBJ2-1,NA,CASPQAAGDPNNEQFF,TGTGCCAGTCCCCAGGCCGCAGGGGACCCCAACAATGAGCAGTTCTTC
TRBV20-1,few,TRBJ1-5,TRBD1,CSASRRTGGLYYQPQHF,TGCAGTGCCTCCAGGAGGACAGGAGGGTTGTATTATCAGCCCCAGCATTTT
TRBV12-3/TRBV12-4,NA,TRBJ2-3,NA,CASKLQESTDTQYF,TGTGCCAGCAAACTACAGGAGAGCACAGATACGCAGTATTTT
TRBV7-3,NA,TRBJ2-4,TRBD2,CASSLKPGGVAKNIQYF,TGTGCCAGCAGCTTAAAACCCGGGGGGGTAGCCAAAAACATTCAGTACTTC
TRBV12-3/TRBV12-4,few,TRBJ1-1,NA,CASRSTGSSEAFF,TGTGCCAGCAGAAGTACAGGGTCCTCTGAAGCTTTCTTT
TRBV7-9,many,TRBJ2-1,NA,CASSNKQNNEQFF,TGTGCCAGCAGCAACAAACAAAACAATGAGCAGTTCTTC
TRBV12-3/TRBV12-4,NA,TRBJ2-1,NA,CASSRSSGLNEQFF,TGTGCCAGCAGCCGTTCGTCGGGTCTAAATGAGCAGTTCTTC
TRBV20-1,NA,TRBJ1-1,TRBD1,CSASRGQGGTEAFF,TGCAGTGCTAGCAGGGGACAGGGGGGCACTGAAGCTTTCTTT
TRBV3-1,NA,TRBJ1-4,NA,CASSRRGANEKLFF,TGTGCCAGCAGCCGAAGAGGCGCTAATGAAAAACTGTTTTTT
TRBV29-1,many,TRBJ1-1,NA,CSVRPHSGGEAFF,TGCAGCGTTCGGCCACATTCGGGGGGTGAAGCTTTCTTT
TRBV12-3/TRBV12-4,many,TRBJ2-5,TRBD2,CASSFGGFPQETQYF,TGTGCCAGCAGTTTCGGGGGGTTCCCACAAGAGACCCAGTACTTC
TRBV11-2,many,TRBJ2-7,NA,CASSWSGNSYEQYF,TGTGCCAGCAGCTGGTCCGGCAACTCCTACGAGCAGTACTTC
TRBV5-1,NA,TRBJ1-1,NA,CASKVMDTNTEAFF,TGCGCCAGCAAAGTGATGGACACAAACACTGAAGCTTTCTTT
TRBV7-9,NA,TRBJ2-5,TRBD1,CAGSLRVTGKETQYF,TGTGCCGGCAGCTTAAGGGTGACAGGGAAGGAGACCCAGTACTTC
TRBV6-2/TRBV6-3,NA,TRBJ1-1,NA,CASSPGTKAFF,TGTGCCAGCAGTCCCGGGACGAAAGCTTTCTTT
TRBV6-1,few,TRBJ1-6,TRBD1,CASSTRHRGRGNSPLHF,TGTGCCAGCAGTACCCGGCACAGGGGGCGAGGTAATTCACCCCTCCACTTT
TRBV7-2,few,TRBJ1-1,NA,CASSLGGSRNLNTEAFF,TGTGCCAGCAGCTTAGGGGGGTCGAGGAACCTGAACACTGAAGCTTTCTTT
TRBV7-2,few,TRBJ1-1,NA,CASSPFKGGSNTEAFF,TGTGCCAGCAGCCCTTTCAAGGGGGGCTCCAACACTGAAGCTTTCTTT
TRBV2,many,TRBJ2-3,NA,CASAGTSITDTQYF,TGTGCCAGCGCCGGGACTTCGATCACAGATACGCAGTATTTT
TRBV20-1,many,TRBJ2-3,TRBD1,CSADTDRGSTDTQYF,TGCAGTGCTGATACGGACAGGGGATCCACAGATACGCAGTATTTT
TRBV4-1,many,TRBJ2-5,NA,CASSQDMRGYQETQYF,TGCGCCAGCAGCCAAGATATGAGGGGGTACCAAGAGACCCAGTACTTC
TRBV6-2/TRBV6-3,NA,TRBJ1-1,NA,CASSYNRDFEAFF,TGTGCCAGCAGTTACAACCGGGACTTCGAAGCTTTCTTT
TRBV5-4,few,TRBJ2-3,TRBD2,CASSLRAGGISDTQYF,TGTGCCAGCAGCCTGAGAGCGGGGGGGATCTCAGATACGCAGTATTTT
TRBV7-9,many,TRBJ2-3,TRBD1,CASSLVAGGGWTDTQYF,TGTGCCAGCAGCTTAGTGGCAGGGGGCGGTTGGACAGATACGCAGTATTTT
TRBV12-3/TRBV12-4,NA,TRBJ1-1,NA,CASSLQGPSTEAFF,TGTGCCAGCAGCCTACAGGGACCGAGCACTGAAGCTTTCTTT
TRBV7-2,NA,TRBJ2-1,NA,CTSSLGRSSYNEQFF,TGTACCAGCAGCTTAGGACGCAGCTCCTACAATGAGCAGTTCTTC
TRBV7-2,NA,TRBJ2-3,NA,CASSTWGVGTDTQYF,TGTGCCAGCAGCACATGGGGGGTCGGCACAGATACGCAGTATTTT
TRBV20-1,NA,TRBJ2-3,TRBD2,CSAPAPTSGITDTQYF,TGCAGTGCTCCGGCCCCGACTAGCGGGATAACAGATACGCAGTATTTT
TRBV20-1,many,TRBJ2-7,NA,CSARDGIYEQYF,TGCAGTGCTAGGGACGGGATCTACGAGCAGTACTTC
TRBV24-1,many,TRBJ2-5,TRBD1,CATSDRTGTGETQYF,TGTGCCACCAGTGACCGGACAGGGACGGGAGAGACCCAGTACTTC
TRBV4-1,many,TRBJ1-2,TRBD1,CASSQTGTGDVYGYTF,TGCGCCAGCAGCCAAACCGGGACAGGGGACGTCTATGGCTACACCTTC
TRBV7-2,many,TRBJ1-2,TRBD1,CAGRQGAGTGYGYTF,TGTGCCGGGAGACAGGGGGCTGGTACTGGCTATGGCTACACCTTC
TRBV7-9,many,TRBJ1-2,TRBD1,CASSLAGQGAGGYTF,TGTGCCAGCAGCTTAGCTGGACAGGGGGCGGGAGGCTACACCTTC
TRBV7-9,NA,TRBJ1-1,NA,CASSLKAAGTEAFF,TGTGCCAGCAGCTTAAAGGCGGCGGGCACTGAAGCTTTCTTT
TRBV6-6,many,TRBJ2-3,TRBD2,CASSTVRTSQNTQYF,TGTGCCAGCAGTACCGTCCGGACTAGCCAAAATACGCAGTATTTT
TRBV7-2,few,TRBJ2-1,NA,CASSRDPPGATYNEQFF,TGTGCCAGCAGTCGAGACCCTCCGGGGGCCACCTACAATGAGCAGTTCTTC
TRBV19,NA,TRBJ2-5,NA,CASSSPYQGKETQYF,TGTGCCAGTAGTTCCCCTTACCAGGGCAAAGAGACCCAGTACTTC
TRBV12-3/TRBV12-4,many,TRBJ2-5,NA,CASRPGPVETQYF,TGTGCCAGCAGACCCGGGCCCGTGGAGACCCAGTACTTC
TRBV5-1,few,TRBJ1-1,NA,CASTPTGSLNTEAFF,TGCGCCAGCACCCCCACAGGCAGTTTGAACACTGAAGCTTTCTTT
TRBV9,few,TRBJ2-5,NA,CASSAAPSEGEYNEQYF,TGTGCCAGTAGCGCCGCCCCTAGCGAGGGAGAATACAATGAGCAGTACTTC
TRBV6-1,few,TRBJ1-2,NA,CASSEALGGLYGYTF,TGTGCCAGCAGTGAAGCGCTTGGGGGGCTCTATGGCTACACCTTC
TRBV12-3/TRBV12-4,many,TRBJ2-7,TRBD2,CASSPSGGRQYF,TGTGCCAGCAGTCCCAGCGGGGGCCGGCAGTACTTC
TRBV6-2/TRBV6-3,NA,TRBJ1-6,TRBD1,CASSDRTGGERSPLHF,TGTGCCAGCAGTGACCGGACAGGGGGCGAGCGGTCACCCCTCCACTTT
TRBV12-3/TRBV12-4,NA,TRBJ2-3,TRBD2,CASSSLAGRGRDTQYF,TGTGCCAGCAGTTCCCTAGCGGGAAGGGGTCGTGATACGCAGTATTTT
TRBV21-1,NA,TRBJ1-6,NA,CASSNDGNSPLHF,TGTGCCAGCAGCAACGATGGTAATTCACCCCTCCACTTT
TRBV5-1,many,TRBJ2-5,NA,CASSLDTGLETQYF,TGCGCCAGCAGCTTGGATACAGGGTTGGAGACCCAGTACTTC
TRBV20-1,many,TRBJ1-6,NA,CSASLGSSGNSPLHF,TGCAGTGCTAGCTTGGGGAGCAGCGGGAATTCACCCCTCCACTTT
TRBV20-1,NA,TRBJ2-7,TRBD1,CSAQGVTYEQYF,TGCAGTGCTCAGGGGGTAACCTACGAGCAGTACTTC